This entry lists 27 T cell receptor beta chains sequenced from one sample in a study of PD-1 blockade in mismatch repair-deficient tumors. TCRdb's table, derived via immunoSEQ multiplex PCR, lists solely in-frame clones and lacks some. This table holds around 100,000 clones, around 80% found once. This sample comprised peripheral blood, obtained about 13 months after starting pembrolizumab. The receptors were sampled from an adult with mismatch repair-deficient cancer.

The chain combines TRBV19 with TRBJ1-2; no firm D call. Germline assignment: CDR1 LNHDA and CDR2 SQIVND (reference sequence). Trimming took off 7 bases at V and 5 bases at J, with 11 bases between the two ends. The length of the CDR3 is 12 residues. The CDR3: CASTRLGYGYTF. CDR3 DNA sequence: TGTGCCAGTACCCGCCTAGGGTATGGCTACACCTTC.

This clone occurred many times. The rearrangement joins TRBV27 to TRBJ1-2; D is unresolved. V lost 3 bases to trimming and J lost 1 base, with 9 bases between them. The CDR3 runs 14 residues. Germline CDR1 MNHEY, CDR2 SMNVEV (reference sequence). CDR3 sequence reads: CASSFGGRNYGYTF. CDR3 in DNA: TGTGCCAGCAGTTTCGGAGGACGTAACTATGGCTACACCTTC.

The chain carries TRBV11-3 and TRBJ1-1; 7 bases match TRBD1. The CDR3 consists of 14 residues. The V and J ends lost 4 bases and 4 bases, in that order; junction bases with no gene match: 6. Germline V CDR1 and CDR2: SGHNT, YENEEA. CDR3 amino acids: CASSYQTGFTEAFF. The CDR3 DNA sequence: TGTGCCAGCAGCTACCAGACAGGGTTCACTGAAGCTTTCTTT.

This rearrangement joins TRBV11-2 to TRBJ2-7; 7 positions match TRBD2. CDR3 length equals 13 residues. Unmatched junction bases numbered 3, after V lost 5 bases and J lost 2 bases. Looked up from germline, CDR1 is SGHAT and CDR2 is FQNNGV. DNA for the CDR3: TGTGCCAGCAGCCCCGGGACTACCTACGAGCAGTACTTC. Its translation is CASSPGTTYEQYF.

This chain uses TRBV6-1 with TRBJ2-1; D uncertain. The CDR3 has 12 residues. The germline V gene encodes CDR1 MNHNS and CDR2 SASEGT. The V gene lost 4 bases and the J gene lost 10 bases, with 11 bases spanning the gap. CDR3 DNA: TGTGCCAGCAGTGTCGGGTACCGGGAGCAGTTCTTC. Translated, it gives CASSVGYREQFF.

This clone was detected once. The gene calls are TRBV5-6 and TRBJ1-1, with D maybe TRBD1 (5 bases). V dropped 0 bases and J dropped 3 bases, with 12 bases sitting between them. Per the germline V gene, CDR1 is SGHDT and CDR2 is YYEEEE. The length of the CDR3 is 15 residues. The CDR3: CASSLGHVGDTEAFF. As DNA, the CDR3 is TGTGCCAGCAGCTTGGGTCACGTGGGGGACACTGAAGCTTTCTTT.

This clone was counted between two and nine times. The chain carries TRBV7-9 and TRBJ1-2; 12 nucleotides agree with TRBD1. Germline CDR1 and CDR2: SEHNR and FQNEAQ (reference sequence). This CDR3 has 17 residues. The J segment lost 5 bases and the V segment lost 5 bases, leaving 12 bases of the junction unmatched. The CDR3 loop is CASSLGTGGASRYGYTF. In DNA, the CDR3 is TGTGCCAGCAGCCTCGGGACAGGGGGCGCTTCTAGATATGGCTACACCTTC. Together with reference TRBV7-9 and TRBJ1-2, the CDR3 gives the full variable domain: DTGVSQNPRHKITKRGQNVTFRCDPISEHNRLYWYRQTLGQGPEFLTYFQNEAQLEKSRLLSDRFSAERPKGSFSTLEIQRTEQGDSAMYLCASSLGTGGASRYGYTFGSGTRLTVV.

This clone came up a few times. This chain links TRBV28 with TRBJ2-1; no clear D. CDR3 length: 12 residues. Germline assignment: CDR1 MDHEN and CDR2 SYDVKM. V lost 5 bases, J lost 7 bases, and 9 bases lay in between. CDR3 protein: CASSALWNEQFF. The DNA of the CDR3 is TGTGCCAGCAGTGCCTTGTGGAATGAGCAGTTCTTC. Full variable domain (rest looked up from reference TRBV28 and TRBJ2-1): DVKVTQSSRYLVKRTGEKVFLECVQDMDHENMFWYRQDPGLGLRLIYFSYDVKMKEKGDIPEGYSVSREKKERFSLILESASTNQTSMYLCASSALWNEQFFGPGTRLTVL.

This clone was counted a single time. The chain combines TRBV6-5 with TRBJ2-7, with D perhaps matching TRBD1 (5 bases). In germline, CDR1 is MNHEY, CDR2 SVGAGI. Trimming cost V 5 bases and J 3 bases, with 8 bases left between them. The CDR3 is 12 residues long. The CDR3 protein is CASSNTGYEQYF. For the CDR3, the DNA is TGTGCCAGCAGTAATACAGGCTACGAGCAGTACTTC.

The chain employs TRBV27 and TRBJ1-5; D call uncertain. The germline gives CDR1 MNHEY, CDR2 SMNVEV (reference sequence). The CDR3 runs to 13 residues. Trimming removed 3 bases from V and 0 bases from J, with 3 bases in between. CDR3 sequence (DNA): TGTGCCAGCAGTTTCAGTAGCAATCAGCCCCAGCATTTT. It specifies CASSFSSNQPQHF.

The rearrangement links TRBV7-3 to TRBJ2-2; D uncertain. V shed 5 bases and J shed 6 bases, with 16 bases lying between them. The CDR3 has 15 amino acids. The germline CDR1 and CDR2 sequences are SGHTA and FQGTGA. The CDR3 protein is CASSLGPDWSGELFF. CDR3 DNA sequence: TGTGCCAGCAGCCTCGGGCCCGATTGGTCCGGGGAGCTGTTTTTT.

V is TRBV5-1 and J is TRBJ2-1, with 12 positions matching TRBD2. The germline V gene has CDR1 SGHRS and CDR2 YFSETQ. Germline trimming cut 3 bases from V and 5 bases from J; bases unmatched to any gene: 9. The CDR3 loop spans 17 amino acids. CDR3 loop: CASSSAGTSGLNNEQFF. CDR3 bases: TGCGCCAGCAGCTCCGCCGGGACTAGCGGGCTTAACAATGAGCAGTTCTTC.

The chain links TRBV7-9 to TRBJ1-5; D is possibly TRBD1 (5 bases). Germline V gives CDR1 SEHNR, CDR2 FQNEAQ (reference sequence). Trimming stripped 2 bases from V and 3 bases from J, with 11 bases between. This CDR3 contains 15 residues. CDR3 in amino acids: CASSLQGNNNQPQHF. In DNA form, the CDR3 reads TGTGCCAGCAGCTTACAGGGTAATAACAATCAGCCCCAGCATTTT.

This chain uses TRBV2 with TRBJ1-1; D not certain. The V gene lost 7 bases and the J gene lost 6 bases, with 12 bases spanning the gap. Germline CDR1 is SNHLY and CDR2 is FYNNEI. The CDR3 runs to 12 residues. Written as DNA, the CDR3 is TGTGCCAGCACCCTCCGGGTTCCTGAAGCTTTCTTT. Translated, it gives CASTLRVPEAFF.

This chain uses TRBV5-4 with TRBJ2-5; TRBD2 agrees at 12 bases. The CDR3 has 16 residues. The junction had 5 bases not matched to a gene; V was cut back by 4 bases and J by 1 base. Germline assignment: CDR1 SGHNT and CDR2 YYREEE (reference sequence). The CDR3 nucleotides read TGTGCCAGCAGCAGAAGACTAGCGGGGGCCCAAGAGACCCAGTACTTC. Protein: CASSRRLAGAQETQYF. The variable domain in full, with the rest retrieved from reference TRBV5-4 and TRBJ2-5, is ETGVTQSPTHLIKTRGQQVTLRCSSQSGHNTVSWYQQALGQGPQFIFQYYREEENGRGNFPPRFSGLQFPNYSSELNVNALELDDSALYLCASSRRLAGAQETQYFGPGTRLLVL.

This clone occurred a few times. The chain is built from TRBV7-9 and TRBJ1-3; possibly TRBD1 for D (5 bases). CDR3 size: 15 residues. Deletions cut 5 bases from V and 0 bases from J, with 11 bases between. Germline assignment: CDR1 SEHNR and CDR2 FQNEAQ (reference sequence). CDR3 coding DNA: TGTGCCAGCAGCGGGGACTGGAGCTCTGGAAACACCATATATTTT. It encodes CASSGDWSSGNTIYF.

This chain links TRBV15 with TRBJ1-5; weak D call: TRBD1 (6 bases). The CDR3 runs 13 residues. V was cut by 7 bases and J by 5 bases, with 12 bases left in between. CDR1 and CDR2 from the germline V gene are LNHNV and YYDKDF (reference sequence). This CDR3 is CATTRGLDQPQHF. The CDR3 DNA follows: TGTGCCACCACCCGGGGGCTAGATCAGCCCCAGCATTTT.

The V gene is TRBV7-9, the J gene TRBJ1-1; D is unresolved. The CDR3 is made up of 12 amino acids. Germline V gene sequence: CDR1 SEHNR, CDR2 FQNEAQ (reference sequence). With 5 bases removed from V and 10 bases from J, the gap between germline ends came to 14 bases. DNA for the CDR3: TGTGCCAGCAGCCCTTACAATTCGGGAGCTTTCTTT. This translates into CASSPYNSGAFF.

This chain joins TRBV15 and TRBJ2-7; D uncertain. The CDR3 extends over 12 amino acids. Trimming left V 0 bases short and J 3 bases short, with 3 bases between. Germline V gene lookup returns CDR1 LNHNV and CDR2 YYDKDF (reference sequence). CDR3 DNA: TGTGCCACCAGCAGAGATAGCTACGAGCAGTACTTC. This translates into CATSRDSYEQYF.

The chain has TRBV2 and TRBJ2-5; 10 bases map to TRBD2. The V gene's germline CDR1 is SNHLY and CDR2 FYNNEI. V dropped 3 bases and J dropped 4; count of bases not matched to a gene: 14. This CDR3 has 18 residues. The CDR3 DNA reads as TGTGCCAGCAGTGACGCGTCTAGCGGGGGTCTTGTGGGAGAGACCCAGTACTTC. It encodes CASSDASSGGLVGETQYF.

This sequence joins TRBV5-1 and TRBJ2-5, with TRBD2 matching 7 bases. CDR3 length: 15 residues. V gave up 0 bases and J gave up 5 bases; unmatched junction bases: 7. Germline-derived CDR1 and CDR2 are SGHRS and YFSETQ. This CDR3 is CASSLENSGHETQYF. DNA for the CDR3: TGCGCCAGCAGCTTGGAAAATAGCGGGCACGAGACCCAGTACTTC.

This sequence joins TRBV4-2 and TRBJ2-1; 12 bases fit TRBD2. The junction had 0 bases not matched to a gene; V was cut back by 1 base and J by 2 bases. Germline CDR1 LGHNA, CDR2 YNFKEQ. There are 16 residues in the CDR3. CDR3 nucleotides: TGTGCCAGCAGCCAAGGGACTAGCGGGGCCTACAATGAGCAGTTCTTC. Translation: CASSQGTSGAYNEQFF.

This clone was detected only once. This chain joins TRBV7-9 and TRBJ2-7; D not resolved. Germline CDR1 SEHNR, CDR2 FQNEAQ (reference sequence). The CDR3 runs 13 residues. V gave up 3 bases and J gave up 5 bases, with 11 bases separating them. This CDR3 reads CASSFSDPNEQYF. In DNA form, the CDR3 reads TGTGCCAGCAGCTTTAGTGACCCGAACGAGCAGTACTTC.

V and J are TRBV7-6 and TRBJ2-2; TRBD2 aligns across 7 bases. Losses at the gene ends were 2 bases for V and 10 bases for J; bases not matched to a gene: 7. CDR1 and CDR2 (germline): SGHVS, FNYEAQ. The length of the CDR3 is 14 residues. The CDR3 DNA sequence: TGTGCCAGCAGCTTAAGTACTAGCGTAAAGGAGCTGTTTTTT. It yields the protein CASSLSTSVKELFF.

The chain couples TRBV11-1 to TRBJ1-2; D perhaps matches TRBD1 (5 bases). V lost 4 bases and J lost 6, with 18 bases in between. The CDR3 contains 15 residues. The germline gives CDR1 SGHAT, CDR2 FQDESV (reference sequence). The CDR3 region is CASSWAGTAGNGYTF. Here the CDR3 DNA reads TGTGCCAGCAGCTGGGCCGGGACCGCTGGAAATGGCTACACCTTC.

Regarding this clone: Its ends do not fully match the called genes, so a read error is possible. V and J are TRBV7-7 and TRBJ2-2, with 15 nucleotides matching TRBD2. Germline values: CDR1 SSHAT, CDR2 FNYEAQ (reference sequence). CDR3 length equals 17 residues. For the CDR3, the DNA is TGTGCTAGCAGCTCGGGACTAGCGGGAGGGAACACCGGGGAGCTGTTTTTT. Its translation: CASSSGLAGGNTGELFF.

The chain combines TRBV9 with TRBJ2-2, with D possibly matching TRBD1 (5 bases). Between the trimmed V and J ends, which lost 0 bases and 2 bases, there was a span of 11 bases. The CDR3 spans 16 residues. Germline V gene lookup returns CDR1 SGDLS and CDR2 YYNGEE. The CDR3 loop reads CASSVATGANTGELFF. CDR3 sequence (DNA): TGTGCCAGCAGCGTAGCAACAGGAGCTAACACCGGGGAGCTGTTTTTT.